One sample yielded the 23 T cell receptor beta chains listed below, sequenced in a study of cytomegalovirus exposure and HLA in healthy donors. The method was immunoSEQ multiplex PCR; TCRdb's version includes in-frame clones alone and lacks a portion of them. The sample carries some 170,000 clones, roughly 90% recorded once. The sample comprised PBMCs. These receptors were taken from a woman between 18 and 29 years old in good health and CMV-seropositive.

The chain recombines TRBV11-2 with TRBJ2-7; 7 nucleotides line up with TRBD1. Trimming cost V 1 base and J 0 bases; bases outside gene matches: 6. Germline-derived CDR1 and CDR2 are SGHAT and FQNNGV. This CDR3 is built from 16 residues. CDR3 protein: CASSLGWGQSSYEQYF. CDR3 bases: TGTGCCAGCAGCTTAGGTTGGGGACAGAGCTCCTACGAGCAGTACTTC.

The chain uses TRBV5-1 and TRBJ2-3, with 7 nucleotides matching TRBD2. J gave up 2 bases and V 4 bases, and 13 bases lay outside the gene matches. In germline, CDR1 is SGHRS, CDR2 YFSETQ. The CDR3 extends over 17 amino acids. In nucleotides, the CDR3 is TGCGCCAGCAGCCCCTTTCCCCAAGCGGGAAACACAGATACGCAGTATTTT. Its translation: CASSPFPQAGNTDTQYF.

The rearrangement joins TRBV29-1 to TRBJ2-3; TRBD1 agrees at 9 bases. This CDR3 spans 13 amino acids. Trimming at V came to 5 bases and at J to 3 bases, leaving 3 bases not matched to a gene. Germline V lookup: CDR1 SQVTM, CDR2 ANQGSEA. Written as DNA, the CDR3 is TGCAGCGTTACCGGGACAGGGACAGATACGCAGTATTTT. Protein: CSVTGTGTDTQYF.

This clone was detected only a few times. This chain connects TRBV10-1 to TRBJ2-1, with 8 bases aligning to TRBD2. In germline, CDR1 is WNHNN, CDR2 SYGVQD (reference sequence). The length of the CDR3 is 17 residues. V lost 4 bases and J lost 1; bases outside the gene matches: 9. DNA for the CDR3: TGCGCCAGCAGTGGTCCCCGTACTAGCGGATCCTACAATGAGCAGTTCTTC. Protein: CASSGPRTSGSYNEQFF.

J is TRBJ2-7 and V is TRBV7-2; perhaps TRBD1 as D (6 bases). V lost 4 bases to trimming and J lost 5 bases, with 15 bases between them. The CDR3 runs 14 residues. The germline V gene encodes CDR1 SGHTA and CDR2 FQGNSA. CDR3 region: CASSSTGSGHEQYF. CDR3 in DNA: TGTGCCAGCAGCTCCACAGGGTCGGGGCACGAGCAGTACTTC.

The V gene is TRBV2, the J gene TRBJ2-7; 7 nucleotides agree with TRBD2. CDR3 length: 13 residues. From germline, CDR1 is SNHLY and CDR2 FYNNEI. J gave up 4 bases and V 5 bases, and 5 bases lay outside the gene matches. The CDR3 DNA sequence: TGTGCCAGCAGTTGGGGGGGAGAATACGAGCAGTACTTC. Encoded protein: CASSWGGEYEQYF.

V usage is TRBV5-1 and J usage is TRBJ2-5; tentative D call: TRBD1 (6 bases). The CDR3 contains 15 residues. The germline V gene has CDR1 SGHRS and CDR2 YFSETQ. The V end lost 4 bases, the J end lost 4 bases, and 17 bases lay between the germline ends. The CDR3 DNA sequence: TGCGCCAGCAGCCTGGCAGGGGAGAATAGAGAGACCCAGTACTTC. Protein product: CASSLAGENRETQYF.

This chain's CDR3 is CASSRSGLNTEAFF. The CDR3 DNA reads as TGTGCCAGCAGTAGGAGTGGATTGAACACTGAAGCTTTCTTT. The rearrangement uses TRBV27 and TRBJ1-1, with no clear D. Germline V gene lookup returns CDR1 MNHEY and CDR2 SMNVEV (reference sequence). This CDR3 comprises 14 residues. The V end was cut by 5 bases, the J end by 0 bases, with 10 bases between.

The V gene is TRBV5-1, the J gene TRBJ2-2, with D uncertain. Germline values: CDR1 SGHRS, CDR2 YFSETQ. This CDR3 is 14 amino acids long. Trimming took 7 bases from V and 0 from J, leaving 10 bases between them. The CDR3 DNA reads TGCGCCAGCGTCGCTAAGCCGAACACCGGGGAGCTGTTTTTT. It encodes CASVAKPNTGELFF.

As for this clone: Different DNA sequences within this sample yield the same CDR3. V gene TRBV19 combines with J gene TRBJ2-3; 7 nucleotides agree with TRBD1. CDR1 and CDR2 (germline): LNHDA, SQIVND (reference sequence). The trim removed 1 base at V and 4 bases at J, leaving 2 bases unmatched. The CDR3 is 14 residues long. The CDR3: CASSIGQGADTQYF. In nucleotides, the CDR3 is TGTGCCAGTAGTATAGGTCAGGGGGCAGATACGCAGTATTTT.

This clone was observed a handful of times. V gene TRBV28 combines with J gene TRBJ2-5, with TRBD1 identical over 7 bases. This CDR3 is 13 amino acids long. Unmatched junction bases numbered 2, after V lost 5 bases and J lost 2 bases. CDR1 is MDHEN, CDR2 SYDVKM, per germline. The CDR3 loop is CASSTGAQETQYF. As DNA, the CDR3 is TGTGCCAGCAGTACAGGGGCTCAAGAGACCCAGTACTTC.

This clone was detected only a few times. The V and J genes are TRBV6-6 and TRBJ1-3; D remains ambiguous. Trimming pared 2 bases from V and 12 bases from J, leaving 8 bases between. The germline gives CDR1 MNHNY, CDR2 SVGAGI (reference sequence). This CDR3 region has 11 residues. CDR3 in amino acids: CASSYGSGIYF. The DNA of the CDR3 is TGTGCCAGCAGTTACGGGTCAGGCATATATTTT.

This chain connects TRBV9 to TRBJ1-1; the D is unclear. This CDR3 contains 15 residues. V lost 3 bases and J lost 1, with 13 bases in between. CDR1 and CDR2 (germline): SGDLS, YYNGEE. Written as DNA, the CDR3 is TGTGCCAGCAGCGAGGGAGTAGGGTGGAACACTGAAGCTTTCTTT. Translation gives CASSEGVGWNTEAFF.

Remarks on this clone: At the DNA level, this CDR3 is encoded by other sequences in the same sample as well. The chain links TRBV9 to TRBJ2-1, with 11 bases matching TRBD2. Per germline, CDR1 SGDLS and CDR2 YYNGEE. J gave up 6 bases and V 0 bases, and 2 bases lay outside the gene matches. This CDR3 region has 15 residues. The CDR3 nucleotides are TGTGCCAGCAGCGTAGTACTAGCGGGAGTCAATGAGCAGTTCTTC. Protein product: CASSVVLAGVNEQFF.

The CDR3 sequence: CSVRGDTLTDTQYF. For the CDR3, the DNA is TGCAGCGTTAGAGGGGACACACTCACAGATACGCAGTATTTT. The rearrangement joins TRBV29-1 to TRBJ2-3; D is perhaps TRBD1 (6 bases). The CDR3 runs 14 residues. Deletions cut 5 bases from V and 2 bases from J, with 14 bases between. Germline assignment: CDR1 SQVTM and CDR2 ANQGSEA.

The chain combines TRBV11-2 with TRBJ2-1; unclear D gene. Between the trimmed V and J ends, which lost 1 base and 6 bases, there was a span of 4 bases. This CDR3 has 12 residues. Germline CDR1 SGHAT, CDR2 FQNNGV. The CDR3 coding sequence is TGTGCCAGCAGCTTAGGGGCCAATGAGCAGTTCTTC. Translated, it gives CASSLGANEQFF.

J is TRBJ1-5 and V is TRBV28, with D possibly matching TRBD1 (5 bases). Trimming shortened V by 8 bases and J by 5 bases, and 16 bases separated the two germline ends. The CDR3 is 14 residues long. The germline CDR1 and CDR2 sequences are MDHEN and SYDVKM. Here the CDR3 reads CASHGRGGDQPQHF. For the CDR3, the DNA is TGTGCCAGCCACGGACGGGGGGGGGATCAGCCCCAGCATTTT.

The chain recombines TRBV28 with TRBJ2-5; 11 bases match TRBD2. The CDR3 consists of 14 residues. Germline trimming cut 6 bases from V and 4 bases from J; bases unmatched to any gene: 4. The germline gives CDR1 MDHEN, CDR2 SYDVKM. In nucleotides, the CDR3 is TGTGCCAGCAGCCTCGGACTAGCGGGAGAGACCCAGTACTTC. Its translation is CASSLGLAGETQYF.

This CDR3 reads CASSHPTEAFF. The CDR3 DNA reads as TGCGCCAGCAGTCACCCTACTGAAGCTTTCTTT. The chain is built from TRBV23-1 and TRBJ1-1, with D hard to call. TRBV23-1 is an ORF for which the function is uncertain. V gave up 3 bases and J gave up 5 bases, with 4 bases separating them. This CDR3 comprises 11 residues.

The chain links TRBV28 to TRBJ1-3; 7 positions agree with TRBD1. The length of the CDR3 is 16 residues. The germline CDR1 and CDR2 sequences are MDHEN and SYDVKM. V shed 6 bases, J shed 5 bases, and the junction held 13 bases outside the gene matches. CDR3 residues: CASSSPGTEERNTIYF. As DNA, the CDR3 is TGTGCCAGCAGCTCACCCGGGACAGAGGAAAGAAACACCATATATTTT.

The V and J genes are TRBV30 and TRBJ2-7; 7 bases are shared with TRBD2. Germline CDR1 and CDR2: GTSNPN and SVGIG (reference sequence). After removal of 0 bases from V and 5 bases from J, the junction contained 16 bases not matched to a gene. The CDR3 totals 17 residues. The CDR3 is CAWSVPPGRERNNEQYF. CDR3 nucleotide sequence: TGTGCCTGGAGTGTACCCCCCGGGCGGGAGCGAAACAACGAGCAGTACTTC.

The chain is built from TRBV10-2 and TRBJ2-3; 9 nucleotides align to TRBD1. Looked up from germline, CDR1 is WSHSY and CDR2 is SAAADI. V lost 5 bases, J lost 5 bases, and 8 bases stayed unmatched. The CDR3 is 15 residues long. This CDR3 reads CASSPDRGAEDTQYF. CDR3 DNA: TGCGCCAGCAGTCCCGACAGGGGGGCGGAAGATACGCAGTATTTT.

This chain connects TRBV27 to TRBJ2-3; the D gene is possibly TRBD1 (5 bases). Trimming removed 4 bases at V and 2 bases at J, with 10 bases between. The CDR3 extends over 14 amino acids. CDR1 and CDR2 (germline): MNHEY, SMNVEV (reference sequence). The CDR3 bases are TGTGCCAGCAGTTCTCCAGGGTTCACAGATACGCAGTATTTT. Translated, it gives CASSSPGFTDTQYF.